A selection of T cell receptor beta chains follows, all from one sample in a study of cytomegalovirus exposure and HLA in healthy donors. The repertoire was sequenced with immunoSEQ multiplex PCR; TCRdb's copy has only in-frame clones and lacks some. The table has 40,000 to 60,000 clones, 72% seen once. Sequenced: PBMCs. These receptors were collected from a woman aged 50 to 65 in good health and CMV-seronegative. Both conserved end residues are part of each CDR3. A D gene is named only where the DNA matches it firmly. Clone size is stated in some rows and not others, as once, few, many or a class when expanded.

TRBJ2-5	TRBV6-1	TRBD1	-	CASSETGNRETQYF	TGTGCCAGCAGTGAGACAGGGAATCGAGAGACCCAGTACTTC
TRBJ2-4	TRBV11-2	-	-	CASSLLAGKENIQYF	TGTGCCAGCAGCTTACTCGCGGGGAAAGAGAACATTCAGTACTTC
TRBJ2-7	TRBV6-5	TRBD1	once	CASTHKDRGGEQYF	TGTGCCAGCACCCACAAGGACAGGGGGGGCGAGCAGTACTTC
TRBJ1-1	TRBV6-5	-	-	CASSYFGGVTNTEAFF	TGTGCCAGCAGTTACTTTGGGGGCGTAACAAACACTGAAGCTTTCTTT
TRBJ1-4	TRBV7-9	-	-	CASSLDGQANEKLFF	TGTGCCAGCAGCTTAGATGGACAAGCTAATGAAAAACTGTTTTTT
TRBJ2-3	TRBV6-1	TRBD1	few	CASTSRTGFTDTQYF	TGTGCCAGCACCTCCCGGACAGGGTTCACAGATACGCAGTATTTT
TRBJ2-5	TRBV27	TRBD2	-	CASSSGTSGQETQYF	TGTGCCAGCAGTTCGGGGACTAGCGGCCAAGAGACCCAGTACTTC
TRBJ2-2	TRBV11-2	TRBD1	-	CASSSYRGEVPGELFF	TGTGCCAGCAGCTCCTACAGGGGGGAGGTCCCCGGGGAGCTGTTTTTT
TRBJ2-5	TRBV18	TRBD1	-	CASSPGTGIETQYF	TGTGCCAGCTCACCAGGGACAGGGATCGAGACCCAGTACTTC
TRBJ1-1	TRBV5-5	-	-	CASSTEQGLTEAFF	TGTGCCAGCAGCACCGAGCAGGGACTCACTGAAGCTTTCTTT
TRBJ1-1	TRBV14	-	-	CASSLGWGAGAEAFF	TGTGCCAGCAGCCTGGGGTGGGGAGCGGGGGCTGAAGCTTTCTTT
TRBJ2-3	TRBV7-2	TRBD2	-	CASSFIAGGSTDTQYF	TGTGCCAGCAGCTTTATAGCGGGGGGCTCCACAGATACGCAGTATTTT
TRBJ1-2	TRBV4-3	-	-	CASSQEAGRETGNTVF	TGCGCCAGCAGCCAAGAAGCGGGCAGAGAAACGGGCAATACTGTCTTC
TRBJ2-5	TRBV19	TRBD1	-	CASSPTSAGGKETQYF	TGTGCCAGTTCCCCCACCTCGGCAGGGGGTAAAGAGACCCAGTACTTC
TRBJ2-7	TRBV10-3	TRBD1	-	CAIMRDRGLEEQYF	TGTGCCATCATGCGGGACAGGGGGCTAGAAGAGCAGTACTTC
TRBJ1-5	TRBV19	TRBD1	-	CASSSQGARDNQPQHF	TGTGCCAGTAGTTCTCAGGGGGCGCGGGACAATCAGCCCCAGCATTTT
TRBJ2-5	TRBV29-1	TRBD2	-	CSVEVAGYQETQYF	TGCAGCGTTGAAGTAGCGGGGTACCAAGAGACCCAGTACTTC
TRBJ2-5	TRBV18	TRBD2	-	CASSPGKVIAGETQYF	TGTGCCAGCTCACCGGGGAAAGTGATAGCGGGAGAGACCCAGTACTTC
TRBJ2-1	TRBV7-2	TRBD2	-	CASSLRTAGDGEQFF	TGTGCCAGCAGCTTGAGGACAGCGGGAGACGGTGAGCAGTTCTTC
TRBJ2-5	TRBV30	TRBD2	-	CAWGLAGGGETQYF	TGTGCCTGGGGGCTAGCGGGGGGTGGAGAGACCCAGTACTTC
TRBJ1-2	TRBV27	-	-	CASSLFGSANYGYTF	TGTGCCAGCAGTTTATTTGGAAGCGCAAACTATGGCTACACCTTC
TRBJ2-4	TRBV28	-	few	CASSRTTTTKNIQYF	TGTGCCAGCAGTCGCACCACTACTACTAAAAACATTCAGTACTTC
TRBJ2-3	TRBV6-6	TRBD2	few	CASKPPGLGADTQYF	TGTGCCAGCAAACCTCCGGGACTAGGCGCAGATACGCAGTATTTT
TRBJ2-5	TRBV30	TRBD2	-	CAWSVGLLTGLAGGPTMKETQYF	TGTGCCTGGAGTGTAGGACTACTGACGGGACTAGCGGGAGGCCCTACAATGAAAGAGACCCAGTACTTC
TRBJ2-1	TRBV27	TRBD1	-	CASSLSGTGNRGSDNEQFF	TGTGCCAGCAGTTTATCCGGGACAGGGAATAGGGGATCAGACAATGAGCAGTTCTTC
TRBJ1-3	TRBV6-5	TRBD1	-	CASLSGTGQNTIYF	TGTGCCAGCCTCAGCGGGACAGGCCAAAACACCATATATTTT
TRBJ2-7	TRBV28	TRBD1	-	CASSDAGGRSSYEQYF	TGTGCCAGCAGTGATGCAGGGGGTAGGAGCTCCTACGAGCAGTACTTC
TRBJ1-5	TRBV18	-	-	CASSPEGNQPQHF	TGTGCCAGCTCACCGGAGGGTAATCAGCCCCAGCATTTT
TRBJ2-7	TRBV6-1	TRBD2	-	CASSDSGTSSYEQYF	TGTGCCAGCAGTGATAGCGGGACCAGCTCCTACGAGCAGTACTTC
TRBJ2-7	TRBV6-1	-	-	CASSEGGSTLAKGQYF	TGTGCCAGCAGTGAAGGGGGCTCCACACTTGCTAAGGGGCAGTACTTC
TRBJ2-3	TRBV10-3	-	few	CATSAEGRGTDTQYF	TGTGCCACCTCGGCTGAGGGTAGGGGCACAGATACGCAGTATTTT
TRBJ1-5	TRBV30	-	-	CAWSRTGLNQPQHF	TGTGCCTGGAGTCGCACAGGGCTCAATCAGCCCCAGCATTTT
TRBJ2-1	TRBV5-1	TRBD2	-	CASSFQVAGNNEQFF	TGCGCCAGCAGCTTTCAGGTAGCGGGGAACAATGAGCAGTTCTTC
TRBJ1-1	TRBV18	-	-	CASSRDSYTEAFF	TGTGCCAGCTCGCGAGACAGTTACACTGAAGCTTTCTTT
TRBJ2-7	TRBV11-3	TRBD1	-	CASSLGTGTYEQYF	TGTGCCAGCAGCTTAGGGACAGGGACCTACGAGCAGTACTTC
TRBJ2-7	TRBV30	-	-	CAWSAGAYEQYF	TGTGCCTGGAGTGCCGGGGCCTACGAGCAGTACTTC
TRBJ2-2	TRBV4-2	-	-	CASSPETGRNTGELFF	TGTGCCAGCAGCCCAGAAACAGGGCGAAACACCGGGGAGCTGTTTTTT
TRBJ2-7	TRBV28	TRBD2	-	CARLGRDYEQYF	TGTGCCAGGCTGGGGAGGGACTACGAGCAGTACTTC
TRBJ2-4	TRBV19	-	-	CASADREENIQYF	TGTGCCAGCGCAGACAGGGAGGAAAACATTCAGTACTTC
TRBJ1-5	TRBV6-1	-	-	CASSDQGGGQPQHF	TGTGCCAGCAGTGATCAGGGAGGCGGGCAGCCCCAGCATTTT